Shown below are 8 T cell receptor beta chains from a single sample sequenced in a study of blood T cell repertoires in COVID-19. Produced via immunoSEQ multiplex PCR; TCRdb's table is partial and in-frame only. The data contain roughly 380,000 clones, 70% to 90% of them singletons. Sequenced input: peripheral blood. The receptors shown here come from a woman in her thirties or forties with COVID-19, enrolled during active disease.

The rearrangement joins TRBV19 to TRBJ2-1, with TRBD2 matching over 7 bases. V trimming: 4 bases; J trimming: 2 bases; junction bases outside the gene matches: 5. The length of the CDR3 is 15 residues. Germline V gives CDR1 LNHDA, CDR2 SQIVND (reference sequence). The CDR3 loop reads CASSRAGDPYNEQFF. The CDR3 DNA reads as TGTGCCAGTAGTAGGGCGGGAGATCCCTACAATGAGCAGTTCTTC.

The CDR3 protein is CASSLGQGEVNEQFF. The DNA for the CDR3 is TGTGCCAGCTCACTGGGACAGGGGGAGGTCAATGAGCAGTTCTTC. This chain connects TRBV18 to TRBJ2-1, with 11 bases identical to TRBD1. Germline assignment: CDR1 KGHSH and CDR2 LQKENI. Trimming at V came to 4 bases and at J to 6 bases, leaving 5 bases not matched to a gene. This CDR3 comprises 15 residues.

The table lists this clone with a count of one. The chain combines TRBV5-1 with TRBJ2-7, with 7 positions matching TRBD2. The CDR3 is made up of 15 amino acids. Germline lookup yields CDR1 SGHRS and CDR2 YFSETQ. Unmatched junction bases numbered 9, after V lost 4 bases and J lost 2 bases. CDR3 DNA: TGCGCCAGCAGCGCGGGGGAACTTACCACCTACGAGCAGTACTTC. Its protein product is CASSAGELTTYEQYF.

The chain joins TRBV11-2 to TRBJ2-1, with TRBD1 matching 10 bases. Losses at the gene ends were 2 bases for V and 6 bases for J; bases not matched to a gene: 7. The CDR3 loop spans 16 amino acids. Germline V gives CDR1 SGHAT, CDR2 FQNNGV. The CDR3 nucleotides read TGTGCCAGCAGCTTAATCGCAGGACAGGGGGGCAATGAGCAGTTCTTC. The encoded protein is CASSLIAGQGGNEQFF.

The rearrangement joins TRBV28 to TRBJ1-2, with 7 bases aligning to TRBD1. Trimming took 5 bases from V and 2 from J; bases not matched to a gene: 2. The germline V gene encodes CDR1 MDHEN and CDR2 SYDVKM. The CDR3 is 13 amino acids. The CDR3 region is CASSQDRNYGYTF. The CDR3 DNA follows: TGTGCCAGCAGTCAGGACAGGAACTATGGCTACACCTTC.

This chain uses TRBV6-5 with TRBJ1-3; D remains unclear. The V end lost 7 bases, the J end lost 4 bases, and 11 bases lay between the germline ends. Germline loops: CDR1 MNHEY, CDR2 SVGAGI. This CDR3 is built from 13 residues. DNA for the CDR3: TGTGCCAGCAAATATGCGGCCGGAAACACCATATATTTT. Protein product: CASKYAAGNTIYF.

This clone showed up just once. The rearrangement links TRBV27 to TRBJ1-1, with 9 bases that match TRBD1. V was clipped by 2 bases and J by 8 bases; unmatched bases: 9. CDR3 length: 15 amino acids. Germline V gives CDR1 MNHEY, CDR2 SMNVEV (reference sequence). CDR3 amino acids: CASSLRFSGTGEAFF. CDR3 nucleotides: TGTGCCAGCAGTTTACGGTTTAGCGGGACAGGGGAAGCTTTCTTT.

The chain joins TRBV6-6 to TRBJ1-6; 7 bases are shared with TRBD1. J gave up 0 bases and V 6 bases, and 8 bases lay outside the gene matches. Germline CDR1 reads MNHNY; CDR2 reads SVGAGI (reference sequence). The CDR3 covers 17 residues. The CDR3 DNA sequence: TGTGCCAGCAGACGACAGGGCACGAGCTCCTATAATTCACCCCTCCACTTT. It codes for CASRRQGTSSYNSPLHF.